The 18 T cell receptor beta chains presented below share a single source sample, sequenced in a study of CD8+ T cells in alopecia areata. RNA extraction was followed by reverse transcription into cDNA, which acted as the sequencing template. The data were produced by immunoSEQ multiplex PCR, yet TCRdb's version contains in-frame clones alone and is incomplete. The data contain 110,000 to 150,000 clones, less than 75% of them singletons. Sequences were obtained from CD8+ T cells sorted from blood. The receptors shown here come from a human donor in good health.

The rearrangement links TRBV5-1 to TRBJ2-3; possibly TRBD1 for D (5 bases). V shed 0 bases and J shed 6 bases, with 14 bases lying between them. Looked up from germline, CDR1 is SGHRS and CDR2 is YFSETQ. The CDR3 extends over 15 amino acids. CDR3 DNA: TGCGCCAGCAGCTTGGTTCTCTCAAGGGGCGATACGCAGTATTTT. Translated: CASSLVLSRGDTQYF.

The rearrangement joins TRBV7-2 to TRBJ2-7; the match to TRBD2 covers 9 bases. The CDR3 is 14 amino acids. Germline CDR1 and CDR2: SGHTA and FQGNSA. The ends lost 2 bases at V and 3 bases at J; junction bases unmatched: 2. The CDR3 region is CASSLSSGIYEQYF. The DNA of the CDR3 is TGTGCCAGCAGCTTATCTAGCGGGATCTACGAGCAGTACTTC. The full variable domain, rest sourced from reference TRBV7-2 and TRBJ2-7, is GAGVSQSPSNKVTEKGKDVELRCDPISGHTALYWYRQSLGQGLEFLIYFQGNSAPDKSGLPSDRFSAERTGGSVSTLTIQRTQQEDSAVYLCASSLSSGIYEQYFGPGTRLTVT.

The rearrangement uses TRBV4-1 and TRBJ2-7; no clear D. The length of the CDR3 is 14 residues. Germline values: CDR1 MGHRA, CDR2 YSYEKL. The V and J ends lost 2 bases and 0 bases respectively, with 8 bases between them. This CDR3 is CASSQQVRSYEQYF. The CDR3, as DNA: TGCGCCAGCAGCCAACAGGTTCGCTCCTACGAGCAGTACTTC.

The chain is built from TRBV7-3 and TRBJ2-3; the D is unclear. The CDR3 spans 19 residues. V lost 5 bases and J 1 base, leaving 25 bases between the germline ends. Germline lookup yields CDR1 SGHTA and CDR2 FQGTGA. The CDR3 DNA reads TGTGCCAGCAGCCCCCTGACGGACCATAACCCGATACGCACAGATACGCAGTATTTT. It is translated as CASSPLTDHNPIRTDTQYF.

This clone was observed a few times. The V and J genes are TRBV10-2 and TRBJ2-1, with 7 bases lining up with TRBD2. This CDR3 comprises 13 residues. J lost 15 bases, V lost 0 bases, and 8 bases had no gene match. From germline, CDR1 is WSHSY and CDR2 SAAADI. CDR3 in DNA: TGCGCCAGCAGTGAGTCTGATTGGGAGCGGGGGTTCTTC. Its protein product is CASSESDWERGFF.

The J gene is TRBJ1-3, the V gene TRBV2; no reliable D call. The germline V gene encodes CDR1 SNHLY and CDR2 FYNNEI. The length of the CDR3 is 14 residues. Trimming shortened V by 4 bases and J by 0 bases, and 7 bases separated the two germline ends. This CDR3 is CASSATSSGNTIYF. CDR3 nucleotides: TGTGCCAGCAGTGCCACTAGCTCTGGAAACACCATATATTTT.

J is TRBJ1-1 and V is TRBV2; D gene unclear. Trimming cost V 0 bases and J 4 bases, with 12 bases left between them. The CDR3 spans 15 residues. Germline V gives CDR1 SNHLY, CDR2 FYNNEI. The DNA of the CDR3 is TGTGCCAGCAGTGAAGCGCTCATGGGGAGCACTGAAGCTTTCTTT. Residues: CASSEALMGSTEAFF. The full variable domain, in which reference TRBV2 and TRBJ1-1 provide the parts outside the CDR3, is EPEVTQTPSHQVTQMGQEVILRCVPISNHLYFYWYRQILGQKVEFLVSFYNNEISEKSEIFDDQFSVERPDGSNFTLKIRSTKLEDSAMYFCASSEALMGSTEAFFGQGTRLTVV.

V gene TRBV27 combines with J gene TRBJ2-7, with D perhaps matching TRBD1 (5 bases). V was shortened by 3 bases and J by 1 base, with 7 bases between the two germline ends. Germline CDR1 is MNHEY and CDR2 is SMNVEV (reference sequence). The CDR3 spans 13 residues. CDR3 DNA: TGTGCCAGCAGTTTCACAGGATCCTACGAGCAGTACTTC. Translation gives CASSFTGSYEQYF.

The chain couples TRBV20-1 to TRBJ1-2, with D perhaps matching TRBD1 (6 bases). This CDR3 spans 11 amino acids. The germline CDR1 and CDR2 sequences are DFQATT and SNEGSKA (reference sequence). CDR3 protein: CSLVRGYGYTF. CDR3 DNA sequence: TGCAGCTTGGTCAGGGGCTATGGCTACACCTTC.

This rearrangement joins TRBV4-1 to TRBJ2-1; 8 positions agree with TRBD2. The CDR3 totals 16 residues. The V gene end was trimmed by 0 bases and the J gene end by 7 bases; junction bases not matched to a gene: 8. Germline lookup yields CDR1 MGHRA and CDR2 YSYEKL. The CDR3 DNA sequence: TGCGCCAGCAGCCAAGAAGTGGGACTAGGTGGGAATGAGCAGTTCTTC. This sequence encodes CASSQEVGLGGNEQFF.

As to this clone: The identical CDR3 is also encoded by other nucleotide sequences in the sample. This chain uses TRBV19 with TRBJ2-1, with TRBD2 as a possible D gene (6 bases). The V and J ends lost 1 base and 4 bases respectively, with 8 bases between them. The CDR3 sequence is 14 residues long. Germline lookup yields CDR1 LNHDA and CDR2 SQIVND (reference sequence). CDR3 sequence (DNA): TGTGCCAGTAGTATAGCGGGACTTTACAATGAGCAGTTCTTC. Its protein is CASSIAGLYNEQFF.

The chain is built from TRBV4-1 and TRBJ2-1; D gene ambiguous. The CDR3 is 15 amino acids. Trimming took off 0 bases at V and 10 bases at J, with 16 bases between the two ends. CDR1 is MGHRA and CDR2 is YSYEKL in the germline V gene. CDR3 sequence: CASSQDIVPLGEQFF. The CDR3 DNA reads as TGCGCCAGCAGCCAAGATATAGTCCCTTTGGGAGAGCAGTTCTTC.

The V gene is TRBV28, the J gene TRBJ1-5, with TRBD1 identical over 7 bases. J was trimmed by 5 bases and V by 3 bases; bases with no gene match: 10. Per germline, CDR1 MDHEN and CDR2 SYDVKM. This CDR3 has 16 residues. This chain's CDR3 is CASSFEGGGIHQPQHF. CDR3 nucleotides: TGTGCCAGCAGTTTCGAAGGGGGCGGGATTCATCAGCCCCAGCATTTT.

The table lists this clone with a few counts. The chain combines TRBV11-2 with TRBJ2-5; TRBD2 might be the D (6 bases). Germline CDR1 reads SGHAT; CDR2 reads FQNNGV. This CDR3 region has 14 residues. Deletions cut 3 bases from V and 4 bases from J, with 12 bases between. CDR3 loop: CASSFAGQRETQYF. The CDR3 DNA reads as TGTGCCAGCAGCTTTGCGGGGCAGCGAGAGACCCAGTACTTC.

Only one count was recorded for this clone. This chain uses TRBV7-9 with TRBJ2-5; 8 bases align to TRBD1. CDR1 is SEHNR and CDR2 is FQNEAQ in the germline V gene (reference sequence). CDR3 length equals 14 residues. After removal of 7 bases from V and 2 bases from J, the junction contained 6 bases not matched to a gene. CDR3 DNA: TGTGCCAGCACCCAGGACAGGGAACAAGAGACCCAGTACTTC. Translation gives CASTQDREQETQYF.

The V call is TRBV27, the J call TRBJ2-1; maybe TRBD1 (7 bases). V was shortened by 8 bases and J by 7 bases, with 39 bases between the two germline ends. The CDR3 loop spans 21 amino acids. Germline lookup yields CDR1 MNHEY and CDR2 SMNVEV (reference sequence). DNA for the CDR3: TGTGCCAGCGGATCCCTGACAGGGTGGATCACAAGCGGGTCGGTTGGTAATGAGCAGTTCTTC. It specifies CASGSLTGWITSGSVGNEQFF.

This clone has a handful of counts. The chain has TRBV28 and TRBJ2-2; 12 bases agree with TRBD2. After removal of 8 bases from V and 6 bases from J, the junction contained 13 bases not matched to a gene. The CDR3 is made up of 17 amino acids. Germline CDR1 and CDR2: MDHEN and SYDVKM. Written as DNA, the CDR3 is TGTGCCAGCGCCTTTAGCCTAGCGGGAGGGCCCGCCGGGGAGCTGTTTTTT. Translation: CASAFSLAGGPAGELFF.

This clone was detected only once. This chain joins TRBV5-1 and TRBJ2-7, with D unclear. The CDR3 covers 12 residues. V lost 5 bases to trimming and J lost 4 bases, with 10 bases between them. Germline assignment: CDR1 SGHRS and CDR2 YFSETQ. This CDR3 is CASSYDSYEQYF. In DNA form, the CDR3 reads TGCGCCAGCAGTTACGATTCGTACGAGCAGTACTTC.